A few counts support the clone carrying this T cell receptor beta chain. The data originate from a study of early T cells in non-severe SARS-CoV-2 infection. Overall study: Sequencing used unsorted whole-blood bulk RNA, so chains lack pairing.

CDR3 length equals 17 residues. Germline V gene lookup returns CDR1 KGHSH and CDR2 LQKENI. The germline V and J ends were trimmed by 4 bases and 1 base, with 19 bases remaining between them. Attached unique molecular identifiers marked individual cDNA molecules. MiXCR was run by TCRdb on the 5' RACE reads, yielding one entry per CDR3 protein. The sample contains 75,000 to 100,000 distinct CDR3 sequences, under 15% of which appear only once. Sequencing was performed on whole blood. This receptor was taken from an adult who was a healthcare worker with PCR-confirmed SARS-CoV-2 infection or an uninfected control (not recorded which). V gene TRBV18 combines with J gene TRBJ1-2; the D gene is possibly TRBD1 (6 bases). The DNA of the CDR3 is TGTGCCAGCTCACGCGGGACACCGCGTTTAGTTAACTATGGCTACACCTTC. Amino acids: CASSRGTPRLVNYGYTF.